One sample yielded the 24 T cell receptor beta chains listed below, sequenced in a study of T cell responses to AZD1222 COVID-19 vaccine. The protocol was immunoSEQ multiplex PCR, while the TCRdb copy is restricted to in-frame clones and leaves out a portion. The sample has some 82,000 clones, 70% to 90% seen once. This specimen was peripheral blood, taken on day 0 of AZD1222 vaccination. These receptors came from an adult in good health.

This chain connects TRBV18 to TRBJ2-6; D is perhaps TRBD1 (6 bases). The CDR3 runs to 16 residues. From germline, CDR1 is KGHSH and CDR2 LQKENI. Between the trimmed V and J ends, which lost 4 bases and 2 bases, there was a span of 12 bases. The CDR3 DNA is TGTGCCAGCTCACTGAACAGGGACCCTGGGGCCAACGTCCTGACTTTC. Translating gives CASSLNRDPGANVLTF.

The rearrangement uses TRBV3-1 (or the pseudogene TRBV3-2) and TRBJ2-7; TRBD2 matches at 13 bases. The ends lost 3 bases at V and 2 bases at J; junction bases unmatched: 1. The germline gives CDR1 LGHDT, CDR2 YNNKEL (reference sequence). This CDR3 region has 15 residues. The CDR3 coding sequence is TGTGCCAGCAGCCAGGGACTAGCGGGAACCTACGAGCAGTACTTC. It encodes CASSQGLAGTYEQYF.

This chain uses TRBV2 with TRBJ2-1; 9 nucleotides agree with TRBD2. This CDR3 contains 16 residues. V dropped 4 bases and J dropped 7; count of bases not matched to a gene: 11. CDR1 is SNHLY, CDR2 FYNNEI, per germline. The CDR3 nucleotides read TGTGCCAGCAGTGGGGACGGTGGCGGGGGGGCTAATGAGCAGTTCTTC. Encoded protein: CASSGDGGGGANEQFF.

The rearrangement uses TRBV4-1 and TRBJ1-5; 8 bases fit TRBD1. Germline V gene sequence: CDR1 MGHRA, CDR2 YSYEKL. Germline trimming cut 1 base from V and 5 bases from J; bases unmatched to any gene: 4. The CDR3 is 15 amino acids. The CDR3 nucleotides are TGCGCCAGCAGCCAAGGCCAGGGGGCCTATCAGCCCCAGCATTTT. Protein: CASSQGQGAYQPQHF.

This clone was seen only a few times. CDR3 sequence (DNA): TGCGCCAGCAGCCAACTTGAGGAGACCCAGTACTTC. Protein product: CASSQLEETQYF. The V and J genes are TRBV4-1 and TRBJ2-5; no definite D call. Deletions cut 2 bases from V and 5 bases from J, with 6 bases between. CDR1 and CDR2 (germline): MGHRA, YSYEKL. CDR3 length equals 12 residues.

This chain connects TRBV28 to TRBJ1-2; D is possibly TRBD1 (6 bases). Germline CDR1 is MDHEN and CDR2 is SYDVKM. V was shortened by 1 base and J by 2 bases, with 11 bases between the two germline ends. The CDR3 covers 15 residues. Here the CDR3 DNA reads TGTGCCAGCAGTTTATCCCGGACAGCCAACTATGGCTACACCTTC. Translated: CASSLSRTANYGYTF.

The CDR3 protein is CASSLVGTGGSEAFF. CDR3 nucleotides: TGTGCCAGCAGCTTAGTCGGGACAGGGGGTTCTGAAGCTTTCTTT. The chain carries TRBV7-8 and TRBJ1-1; 11 positions match TRBD1. The CDR3 has 15 amino acids. Germline values: CDR1 SGHVS, CDR2 FQNEAQ. V lost 1 base and J lost 6; bases outside the gene matches: 4.

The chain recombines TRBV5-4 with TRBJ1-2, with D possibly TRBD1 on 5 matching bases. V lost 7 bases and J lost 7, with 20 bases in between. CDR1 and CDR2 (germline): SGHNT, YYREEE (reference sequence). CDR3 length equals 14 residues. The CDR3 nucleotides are TGTGCCAGCTCAACCTCGGCAGGGACGAGTGGCTACACCTTC. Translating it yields CASSTSAGTSGYTF. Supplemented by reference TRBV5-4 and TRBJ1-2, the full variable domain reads ETGVTQSPTHLIKTRGQQVTLRCSSQSGHNTVSWYQQALGQGPQFIFQYYREEENGRGNFPPRFSGLQFPNYSSELNVNALELDDSALYLCASSTSAGTSGYTFGSGTRLTVV.

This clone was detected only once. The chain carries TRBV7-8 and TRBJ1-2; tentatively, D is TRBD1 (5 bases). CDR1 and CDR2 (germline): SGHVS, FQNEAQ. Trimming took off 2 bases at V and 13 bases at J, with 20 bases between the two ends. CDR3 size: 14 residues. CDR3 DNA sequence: TGTGCCAGCAGCTTACGGTGGGACGTAAAGGCGGGCACCTTC. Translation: CASSLRWDVKAGTF.

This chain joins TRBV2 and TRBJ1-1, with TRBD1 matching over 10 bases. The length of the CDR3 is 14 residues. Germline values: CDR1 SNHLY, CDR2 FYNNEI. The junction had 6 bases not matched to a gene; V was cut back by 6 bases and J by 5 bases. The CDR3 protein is CASRTGGALTEAFF. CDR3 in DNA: TGTGCCAGCAGGACAGGGGGCGCATTGACTGAAGCTTTCTTT.

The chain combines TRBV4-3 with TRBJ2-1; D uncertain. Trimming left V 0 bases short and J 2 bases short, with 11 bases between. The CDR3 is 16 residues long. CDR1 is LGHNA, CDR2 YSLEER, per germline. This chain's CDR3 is CASSQDRAEAYNEQFF. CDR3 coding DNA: TGCGCCAGCAGCCAAGATAGGGCCGAAGCCTACAATGAGCAGTTCTTC.

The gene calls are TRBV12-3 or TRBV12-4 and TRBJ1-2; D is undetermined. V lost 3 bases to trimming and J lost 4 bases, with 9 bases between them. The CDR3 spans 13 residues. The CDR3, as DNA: TGTGCCAGCAGTTTGGCCGTCTTCTATGGCTACACCTTC. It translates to CASSLAVFYGYTF.

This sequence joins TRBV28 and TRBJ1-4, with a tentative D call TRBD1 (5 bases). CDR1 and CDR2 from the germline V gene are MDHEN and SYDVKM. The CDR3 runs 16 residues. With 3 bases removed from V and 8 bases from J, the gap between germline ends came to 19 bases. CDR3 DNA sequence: TGTGCCAGCAGTTTTGGTGGGTCAGGGATAAGGGAAAAACTGTTTTTT. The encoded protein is CASSFGGSGIREKLFF.

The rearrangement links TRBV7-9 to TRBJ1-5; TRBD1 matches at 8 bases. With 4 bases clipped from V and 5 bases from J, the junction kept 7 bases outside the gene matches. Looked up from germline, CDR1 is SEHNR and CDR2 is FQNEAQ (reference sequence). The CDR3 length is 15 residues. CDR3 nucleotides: TGTGCCAGCAGCTCCAGCGACAGGGGTGATCAGCCCCAGCATTTT. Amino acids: CASSSSDRGDQPQHF.

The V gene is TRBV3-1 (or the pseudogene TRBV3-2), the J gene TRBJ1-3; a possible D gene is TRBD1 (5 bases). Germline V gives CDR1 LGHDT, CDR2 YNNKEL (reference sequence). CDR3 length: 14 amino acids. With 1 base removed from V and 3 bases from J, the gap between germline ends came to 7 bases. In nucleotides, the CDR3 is TGTGCCAGCAGCCAAGCCAGGGATGGAAACACCATATATTTT. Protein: CASSQARDGNTIYF.

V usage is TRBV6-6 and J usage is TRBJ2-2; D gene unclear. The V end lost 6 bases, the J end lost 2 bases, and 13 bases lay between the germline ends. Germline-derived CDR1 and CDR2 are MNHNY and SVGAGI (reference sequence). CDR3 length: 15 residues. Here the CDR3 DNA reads TGTGCCAGCAGCAGGCCAGGAATTAACACCGGGGAGCTGTTTTTT. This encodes CASSRPGINTGELFF.

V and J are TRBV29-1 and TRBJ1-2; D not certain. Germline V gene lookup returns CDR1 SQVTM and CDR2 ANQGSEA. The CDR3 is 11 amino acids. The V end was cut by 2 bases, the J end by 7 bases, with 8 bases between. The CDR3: CSVETHFGYTF. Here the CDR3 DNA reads TGCAGCGTTGAAACCCACTTTGGCTACACCTTC.

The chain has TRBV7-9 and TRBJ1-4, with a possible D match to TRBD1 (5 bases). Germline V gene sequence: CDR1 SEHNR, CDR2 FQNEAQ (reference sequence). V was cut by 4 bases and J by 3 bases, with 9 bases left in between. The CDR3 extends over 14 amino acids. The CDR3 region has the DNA TGTGCCAGCAGCTCCAGGGAAGCTAATGAAAAACTGTTTTTT. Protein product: CASSSREANEKLFF.

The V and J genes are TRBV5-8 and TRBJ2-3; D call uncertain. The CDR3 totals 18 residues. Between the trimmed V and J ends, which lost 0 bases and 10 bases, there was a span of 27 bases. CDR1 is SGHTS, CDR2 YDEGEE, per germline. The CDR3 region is CASSLDIWSGPHGNPQYF. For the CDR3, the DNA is TGTGCCAGCAGCTTGGATATTTGGTCAGGCCCCCATGGGAATCCGCAGTATTTT.

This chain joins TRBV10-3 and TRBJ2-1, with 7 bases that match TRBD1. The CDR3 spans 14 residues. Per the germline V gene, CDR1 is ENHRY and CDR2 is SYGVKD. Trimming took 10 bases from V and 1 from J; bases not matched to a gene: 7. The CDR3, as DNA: TGTGCCAATTCCGGGACAGCTTCCTACAATGAGCAGTTCTTC. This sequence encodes CANSGTASYNEQFF.

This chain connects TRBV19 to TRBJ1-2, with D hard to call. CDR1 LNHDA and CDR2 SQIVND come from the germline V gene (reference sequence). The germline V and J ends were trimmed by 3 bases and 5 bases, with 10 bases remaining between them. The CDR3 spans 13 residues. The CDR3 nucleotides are TGTGCCAGTAGTATCGAGAGAGGGTATGGCTACACCTTC. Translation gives CASSIERGYGYTF.

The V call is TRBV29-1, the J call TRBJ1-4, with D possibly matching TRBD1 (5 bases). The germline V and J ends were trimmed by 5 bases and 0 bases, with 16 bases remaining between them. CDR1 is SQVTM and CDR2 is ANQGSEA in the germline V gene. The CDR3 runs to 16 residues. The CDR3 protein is CSVSDRTIATNEKLFF. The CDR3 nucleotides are TGCAGCGTTTCCGACAGAACCATCGCAACTAATGAAAAACTGTTTTTT.

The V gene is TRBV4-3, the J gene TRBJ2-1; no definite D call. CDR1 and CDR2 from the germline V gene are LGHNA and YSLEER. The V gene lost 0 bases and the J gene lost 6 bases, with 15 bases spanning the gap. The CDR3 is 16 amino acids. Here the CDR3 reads CASSQEFLGRFNEQFF. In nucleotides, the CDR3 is TGCGCCAGCAGCCAAGAATTTCTAGGACGGTTCAATGAGCAGTTCTTC.

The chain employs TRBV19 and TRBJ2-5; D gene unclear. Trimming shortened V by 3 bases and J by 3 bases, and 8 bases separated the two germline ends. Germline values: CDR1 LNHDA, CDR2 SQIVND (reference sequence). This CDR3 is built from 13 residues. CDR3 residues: CASSIQREETQYF. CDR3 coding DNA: TGTGCCAGTAGTATTCAGAGAGAAGAGACCCAGTACTTC.